This T cell receptor beta chain was retrieved from a study of shared clonotypes between healthy human individuals. V was shortened by 8 bases and J by 3 bases, with 19 bases between the two germline ends. The CDR3 is made up of 16 amino acids. Germline CDR1 reads SGHVS; CDR2 reads FQNEAQ. The genomic DNA of each subset was split evenly across several immunoSEQ plates. Study processing details: Quality scores were absent from the junction-only immunoSEQ sequences, so filtering differed. The assay was immunoSEQ multiplex PCR, and TCRdb's table has in-frame clones only and misses some. V, J and clone size are those of that table, while D and trimming were read from the DNA. The data show roughly 500,000 clones, over 65% seen once. All participating donors were Caucasian adults from Nashville, Tennessee.

Sequencing was carried out using PBMCs. This chain joins TRBV7-8 and TRBJ2-2, with a possible D match to TRBD1 (6 bases). This TCR was sampled from a woman aged 40 to 50 in good health. Some clones in this sample may be carry-over from other donors' samples. The CDR3 sequence: CASSQVGARDTGELFF. The CDR3, as DNA: TGTGCCAGCTCTCAAGTGGGGGCTCGGGACACCGGGGAGCTGTTTTTT.